Listed below are T cell receptor beta chains from one sample, sequenced in a study of blood T cell repertoires in COVID-19. Only in-frame clones appear in the TCRdb table, and some are missing; sequencing was by immunoSEQ multiplex PCR. The profile shows some 260,000 clones, roughly 88% of them singletons. Sequences were obtained from peripheral blood. Source of these receptors: a human donor in a cohort sampled during active COVID-19. CDR3s include the opening cysteine and the closing phenylalanine or tryptophan. The D gene is left open where the match is weak. Clone size is not always given. Where it is, it says once, few, many or a class for expanded clones.

CDR3nt	CDR3aa	abundance	j_gene	d_gene	v_gene
TGTGCCAGCAGTTTCTCAGGGGACACTGAAGCTTTCTTT	CASSFSGDTEAFF	.	TRBJ1-1	.	TRBV12-3/TRBV12-4
TGTGCCACCAGCAGAGGAGGACAGGAGAACACTGAAGCTTTCTTT	CATSRGGQENTEAFF	.	TRBJ1-1	TRBD1	TRBV15
TGCAGCGGGGGAGCAGGCCGGTCAGAGCAGTACTTC	CSGGAGRSEQYF	.	TRBJ2-7	.	TRBV29-1
TGTGCCAGCAGTTTCAGAGAGACCCAGTACTTC	CASSFRETQYF	.	TRBJ2-5	.	TRBV6-2/TRBV6-3
TGCGCCAGCAGCCGAGCTCATCAAATCGGACAGGGGGCTTATGGCTACACCTTC	CASSRAHQIGQGAYGYTF	.	TRBJ1-2	TRBD1	TRBV4-3
TGTGCCAGCAGCTCTAGCGGGCGGAACTACGAGCAGTACTTC	CASSSSGRNYEQYF	once	TRBJ2-7	TRBD2	TRBV11-3
TGTGCCAGCTCACGAGACAGGTCGGATGAGCAGTTCTTC	CASSRDRSDEQFF	few	TRBJ2-1	.	TRBV18
TGCGCCAGCAGCCAAGACCCTAGCGACATCGGGGAGCTGTTTTTT	CASSQDPSDIGELFF	.	TRBJ2-2	.	TRBV4-3
TGCGCCAGCACCCCCCCGTTGTACAGGGGCCGATGGGGTACTTATGGCTACACCTTC	CASTPPLYRGRWGTYGYTF	.	TRBJ1-2	TRBD1	TRBV23-1
TGTGCCAGCAGTTATAGCCGTGCCACTGAAGCTTTCTTT	CASSYSRATEAFF	.	TRBJ1-1	.	TRBV6-5
TGTGCCAGCAGTAATACAGGGCTTGCGAACACCGGGGAGCTGTTTTTT	CASSNTGLANTGELFF	few	TRBJ2-2	.	TRBV27
TGTGCCAGCAGCTTCGGCAGGGGGGTTGGAAACACCATATATTTT	CASSFGRGVGNTIYF	.	TRBJ1-3	TRBD1	TRBV7-2
TGTGCCTGGAGTGCAGGGTTAAATCAGCCCCAGCATTTT	CAWSAGLNQPQHF	few	TRBJ1-5	.	TRBV30
TGTGCCAGTGCTCGGGGGGCGGGGACCGGGGAGCTGTTTTTT	CASARGAGTGELFF	.	TRBJ2-2	.	TRBV19
TGTGCCAGCAGCCTCCAGATCCACTATAATTCACCCCTCCACTTT	CASSLQIHYNSPLHF	.	TRBJ1-6	.	TRBV11-2
TGTGCCTGCCGGGAGAAGGCTAGCAATCAGCCCCAGCATTTT	CACREKASNQPQHF	once	TRBJ1-5	.	TRBV6-4
TGCAGCGTTGCACAGGGGTCCTACGAGCAGTACTTC	CSVAQGSYEQYF	.	TRBJ2-7	TRBD1	TRBV29-1
TGCGCCAGCAGCTTATTGACAGGCGGGGGCGAGCAGTACTTC	CASSLLTGGGEQYF	.	TRBJ2-7	.	TRBV5-1
TGTGCCAGCAGCTTGGCGAGGACTAGCATATACAATGAGCAGTTCTTC	CASSLARTSIYNEQFF	.	TRBJ2-1	TRBD2	TRBV5-4
TGTGCCAGCAGTCCTCGACAGGGGATCTATGGCTACACCTTC	CASSPRQGIYGYTF	.	TRBJ1-2	TRBD1	TRBV27
TGTGCCAGCAGCGGCCCGGGTGGCTATGGCTACACCTTC	CASSGPGGYGYTF	.	TRBJ1-2	.	TRBV7-3
TGTGCCAGCAGTACTCACAGGGGGCGCCTGGGAGATACGCAGTATTTT	CASSTHRGRLGDTQYF	.	TRBJ2-3	TRBD1	TRBV28
TGTGCCTGGAGTGCGGAGTTGTTAACTAATGAAAAACTGTTTTTT	CAWSAELLTNEKLFF	.	TRBJ1-4	.	TRBV30
TGTGCCAGCAGTGAAGGGGAGGGGACAGATACGCAGTATTTT	CASSEGEGTDTQYF	.	TRBJ2-3	TRBD2	TRBV6-4
TGTGCCAGCAGTAGCCACACGGGGAGTGAGACCCAGTACTTC	CASSSHTGSETQYF	.	TRBJ2-5	.	TRBV27
TGTGCCAGCAGCTTAGGGCCAGGGCTAAACACTGAAGCTTTCTTT	CASSLGPGLNTEAFF	.	TRBJ1-1	.	TRBV11-2
TGTGCCAGCAGTTACCGAGCGGGGGGGAGAGATACGCAGTATTTT	CASSYRAGGRDTQYF	.	TRBJ2-3	TRBD2	TRBV6-5
TGCGCCAGCAGCGGCCCTAGCCAGAGCTACGAGCAGTACTTC	CASSGPSQSYEQYF	.	TRBJ2-7	.	TRBV5-1
TGTGCCAGCAGTCCCCGGACAGGGCGGGAAGAGACCCAGTACTTC	CASSPRTGREETQYF	once	TRBJ2-5	TRBD1	TRBV6-2/TRBV6-3
TGTGCCAGCAGCGTGGCCCCAGGGGCCTCCGAAAAACTGTTTTTT	CASSVAPGASEKLFF	.	TRBJ1-4	.	TRBV9
TGTGCCAGCAGCTTAGAAGGGACAGGAGGGGTGAACACTGAAGCTTTCTTT	CASSLEGTGGVNTEAFF	.	TRBJ1-1	TRBD1	TRBV7-9
TGCAGTGCTAGTACAGGGGGCCGCTACACCTTC	CSASTGGRYTF	.	TRBJ1-2	TRBD1	TRBV20-1
TGTGCCAGTAGCTCCTGGGGCGGAGAGACCCAGTACTTC	CASSSWGGETQYF	.	TRBJ2-5	.	TRBV19
TGTGCCAGCAGCTTACCCCCCCGGACAGGTGGGAATGAAAAACTGTTTTTT	CASSLPPRTGGNEKLFF	.	TRBJ1-4	TRBD1	TRBV7-6
TGCGCCAGCAGCCAAGATACGGGGGGGCCCGATACGCAGTATTTT	CASSQDTGGPDTQYF	.	TRBJ2-3	TRBD2	TRBV4-3
TGTGCCAGCAGCGGACAGGGGCTCTCCTATAATTCACCCCTCCACTTT	CASSGQGLSYNSPLHF	.	TRBJ1-6	TRBD1	TRBV5-6
TGTGCCAGTAGTTTGCGCCGGGAGGTTAACACTGAAGCTTTCTTT	CASSLRREVNTEAFF	.	TRBJ1-1	.	TRBV19
TGTGCCAGCAGTACCGGGACAGGTAATGGCGAGCAGTACTTC	CASSTGTGNGEQYF	.	TRBJ2-7	TRBD1	TRBV11-3
TGTGCCAGCAGCCTACCCCCCGAGAACACTGAAGCTTTCTTT	CASSLPPENTEAFF	.	TRBJ1-1	.	TRBV7-3
TGTGCCAGCAGGCCAGCGGGAGGGCCGCGTGAGCAGTACTTC	CASRPAGGPREQYF	.	TRBJ2-7	TRBD2	TRBV28
TGTGCCAGCAGCCTCCACATAATTAGCGGGAGCATCGATGCTACGCAGTATTTT	CASSLHIISGSIDATQYF	.	TRBJ2-3	TRBD2	TRBV7-8
TGTGCCAGCAGCCGCCGCGGCAGGGGTTCCTACAATGAGCAGTTCTTC	CASSRRGRGSYNEQFF	few	TRBJ2-1	.	TRBV4-2
TGCAGCGTCGAGACAGGGGACTATGGCTACACCTTC	CSVETGDYGYTF	.	TRBJ1-2	TRBD1	TRBV29-1
TGTGCCAGCAGTTTAAATTACAGGGGTTTGAACACTGAAGCTTTCTTT	CASSLNYRGLNTEAFF	.	TRBJ1-1	TRBD1	TRBV27